The 25 T cell receptor beta chains in this list originate from one sample, sequenced in a study of blood T cell repertoires in COVID-19. The assay was immunoSEQ multiplex PCR, and TCRdb's table has in-frame clones only and misses some. The data show more than 110,000 clones, about 82% seen once. The material sequenced was peripheral blood. Every receptor here comes from a man aged 45-60 years with acute or convalescent COVID-19.

This sequence joins TRBV3-1 (or the pseudogene TRBV3-2) and TRBJ1-1; 9 bases agree with TRBD1. Germline trimming cut 4 bases from V and 10 bases from J; bases unmatched to any gene: 7. Germline values: CDR1 LGHDT, CDR2 YNNKEL (reference sequence). The CDR3 consists of 13 residues. The CDR3 sequence is CASSLGTGKRAFF. The CDR3, as DNA: TGTGCCAGCAGCCTGGGGACAGGGAAGAGAGCTTTCTTT.

The sample holds one count of this clone. The chain carries TRBV6-5 and TRBJ1-6; D may be TRBD1 (6 bases). Looked up from germline, CDR1 is MNHEY and CDR2 is SVGAGI. This CDR3 is built from 13 residues. Trimming took 6 bases from V and 9 from J, leaving 12 bases between them. The CDR3 reads CASSWGLSSPLHF. CDR3 in DNA: TGTGCCAGCAGCTGGGGGCTAAGTTCACCCCTCCACTTT.

This clone was picked up one time. V and J are TRBV28 and TRBJ2-1, with a weak D call TRBD1 (6 bases). V was trimmed by 3 bases and J by 4 bases, leaving 16 bases between them. Looked up from germline, CDR1 is MDHEN and CDR2 is SYDVKM. This CDR3 has 16 amino acids. The chain's CDR3 is CASSFAGTNPYNEQFF. The CDR3 DNA is TGTGCCAGCAGTTTCGCCGGGACAAATCCTTACAATGAGCAGTTCTTC.

This clone was observed a few times. The rearrangement joins TRBV21-1 to TRBJ2-3; the table's D call TRBD2 went unverified against the DNA. TRBV21-1 is a recognized pseudogene. The CDR3 totals 15 residues. DNA of the CDR3: TGTGCCATTACCCAGCGGGAGACAGAGACAGATACGCAGTATTTT. Translation gives CAITQRETETDTQYF.

The chain joins TRBV2 to TRBJ2-1; 8 positions agree with TRBD1. V trimming: 5 bases; J trimming: 4 bases; junction bases outside the gene matches: 7. The CDR3 contains 15 residues. Germline V CDR1 and CDR2: SNHLY, FYNNEI. CDR3 protein: CASSPQGATYNEQFF. The CDR3 DNA is TGTGCCAGCAGTCCCCAGGGGGCGACGTACAATGAGCAGTTCTTC.

The table lists this clone with a count of one. The chain recombines TRBV19 with TRBJ1-1; D is uncertain. V lost 7 bases and J lost 0, with 9 bases in between. CDR3 length: 13 amino acids. Per germline, CDR1 LNHDA and CDR2 SQIVND (reference sequence). In DNA form, the CDR3 reads TGTGCCAGTATGACGGGGATGAACACTGAAGCTTTCTTT. Its translation: CASMTGMNTEAFF.

The rearrangement uses TRBV11-3 and TRBJ2-7, with 10 bases fitting TRBD1. This CDR3 comprises 17 residues. V lost 2 bases and J lost 0; bases outside the gene matches: 7. Germline V gene data show CDR1 as SGHNT and CDR2 as YENEEA. This CDR3 reads CASSLIVDRGPSYEQYF. CDR3 nucleotide sequence: TGTGCCAGCAGCTTAATCGTCGACAGGGGGCCCTCCTACGAGCAGTACTTC.

The chain joins TRBV2 to TRBJ2-7; no clear D. CDR1 is SNHLY, CDR2 FYNNEI, per germline. The germline V and J ends were trimmed by 2 bases and 9 bases, with 8 bases remaining between them. CDR3 size: 11 residues. The CDR3 protein is CASSESRPQYF. DNA of the CDR3: TGTGCCAGCAGTGAATCCCGTCCGCAGTACTTC.

This clone was seen just once. V gene TRBV7-2 combines with J gene TRBJ1-4; 7 bases map to TRBD1. The CDR3 sequence is 14 residues long. V was clipped by 1 base and J by 7 bases; unmatched bases: 3. From germline, CDR1 is SGHTA and CDR2 FQGNSA. CDR3 protein: CASSLEGAGEKLFF. DNA of the CDR3: TGTGCCAGCAGCTTAGAGGGGGCCGGTGAAAAACTGTTTTTT.

The chain recombines TRBV6-5 with TRBJ2-7, with 8 bases lining up with TRBD2. With 2 bases clipped from V and 6 bases from J, the junction kept 12 bases outside the gene matches. CDR3 size: 16 residues. Germline V gene sequence: CDR1 MNHEY, CDR2 SVGAGI. The CDR3 DNA follows: TGTGCCAGCAGTTACGGGGATAGCGGGGAAGGGCCCGAGCAGTACTTC. Translation: CASSYGDSGEGPEQYF.

The gene calls are TRBV3-1 (or the pseudogene TRBV3-2) and TRBJ2-7; D is perhaps TRBD1 (5 bases). Germline V gene sequence: CDR1 LGHDT, CDR2 YNNKEL (reference sequence). The CDR3 spans 16 residues. Trimming removed 0 bases at V and 5 bases at J, with 17 bases between. The CDR3 DNA follows: TGTGCCAGCAGCCAAGAGACCAGGGTGCCGTCCCACGAGCAGTACTTC. It codes for CASSQETRVPSHEQYF.

This chain joins TRBV2 and TRBJ1-1; 10 bases agree with TRBD1. The V gene's germline CDR1 is SNHLY and CDR2 FYNNEI. V was pared by 6 bases and J by 4 bases, with 2 bases of the junction left unmatched. This CDR3 is built from 13 residues. CDR3: CASRGDRGTEAFF. CDR3 nucleotides: TGTGCCAGCAGGGGGGACAGGGGCACTGAAGCTTTCTTT.

This clone was seen a handful of times. This chain links TRBV18 with TRBJ2-1; maybe TRBD1 (6 bases). Germline V gene data show CDR1 as KGHSH and CDR2 as LQKENI. The germline V and J ends were trimmed by 4 bases and 2 bases, with 15 bases remaining between them. The length of the CDR3 is 16 residues. The CDR3 region is CASSLGTLLPYNEQFF. Here the CDR3 DNA reads TGTGCCAGCTCACTAGGGACACTTCTGCCCTACAATGAGCAGTTCTTC.

The rearrangement joins TRBV7-8 to TRBJ1-1; 9 bases fit TRBD1. CDR1 and CDR2 from the germline V gene are SGHVS and FQNEAQ. Losses at the gene ends were 2 bases for V and 0 bases for J; bases not matched to a gene: 1. This CDR3 is built from 15 residues. Here the CDR3 DNA reads TGTGCCAGCAGCTTAAGGACAGGGGTGAACACTGAAGCTTTCTTT. It translates to CASSLRTGVNTEAFF.

The genes are TRBV19 and TRBJ2-1, with a tentative D call TRBD2 (6 bases). There are 13 residues in the CDR3. V was shortened by 3 bases and J by 9 bases, with 12 bases between the two germline ends. Germline CDR1 LNHDA, CDR2 SQIVND (reference sequence). The CDR3 reads CASSMRGSSEQFF. For the CDR3, the DNA is TGTGCCAGTAGTATGCGGGGATCTAGTGAGCAGTTCTTC.

The V call is TRBV21-1, the J call TRBJ2-5; TRBD2 reflects the table's D call only, with no check against the DNA. TRBV21-1 is a listed pseudogene. The CDR3 has 10 residues. CDR3 sequence (DNA): TGTGCCAGCAGCCGAGAGACCCAGTACTTC. This encodes CASSRETQYF.

V gene TRBV28 combines with J gene TRBJ2-5, with 7 bases matching TRBD1. The CDR3 length is 14 residues. V shed 6 bases, J shed 2 bases, and the junction held 6 bases outside the gene matches. Germline CDR1 MDHEN, CDR2 SYDVKM. The CDR3: CASREVGQQETQYF. The CDR3 DNA sequence: TGTGCCAGCAGGGAAGTGGGACAGCAAGAGACCCAGTACTTC.

This clone occurred once. The chain employs TRBV19 and TRBJ2-2; the match to TRBD1 covers 9 bases. The CDR3 is 13 amino acids. In germline, CDR1 is LNHDA, CDR2 SQIVND (reference sequence). The V segment lost 11 bases and the J segment 4 bases; nucleotides outside the gene matches: 5. Here the CDR3 DNA reads TGTGCCTCCGGGACAGGGACCACCGGGGAGCTGTTTTTT. This gives the protein CASGTGTTGELFF.

This chain links TRBV30 with TRBJ2-7; 8 bases are shared with TRBD2. There are 13 residues in the CDR3. Losses at the gene ends were 2 bases for V and 5 bases for J; bases not matched to a gene: 5. Germline V gene sequence: CDR1 GTSNPN, CDR2 SVGIG (reference sequence). CDR3 nucleotides: TGTGCCTGGAGTTACGGCGGGGGGAACGAGCAGTACTTC. Translating gives CAWSYGGGNEQYF. The full variable domain, with the rest looked up from reference TRBV30 and TRBJ2-7, is SQTIHQWPATLVQPVGSPLSLECTVEGTSNPNLYWYRQAAGRGLQLLFYSVGIGQISSEVPQNLSASRPQDRQFILSSKKLLLSDSGFYLCAWSYGGGNEQYFGPGTRLTVT.

The gene calls are TRBV10-3 and TRBJ2-3; a possible D gene is TRBD2 (5 bases). The CDR3 loop spans 14 amino acids. With 6 bases removed from V and 6 bases from J, the gap between germline ends came to 16 bases. Germline assignment: CDR1 ENHRY and CDR2 SYGVKD. CDR3 in amino acids: CAISDPLAGDTQYF. CDR3 sequence (DNA): TGTGCCATCAGCGATCCTCTAGCCGGGGATACGCAGTATTTT.

This chain uses TRBV10-3 with TRBJ2-1, with D perhaps TRBD2 (6 bases). V was clipped by 5 bases and J by 4 bases, with 15 bases between them. The CDR3 totals 15 residues. CDR1 is ENHRY and CDR2 is SYGVKD in the germline V gene. Here the CDR3 DNA reads TGTGCCATCAGTTCAAGGGACTCACCATACAATGAGCAGTTCTTC. This gives the protein CAISSRDSPYNEQFF.

In its sample, this clone was seen a few times. This chain connects TRBV14 to TRBJ1-1; TRBD1 aligns across 9 bases. The CDR3 totals 18 residues. The junction had 8 bases not matched to a gene; V was cut back by 0 bases and J by 0 bases. Germline CDR1 is SGHDN and CDR2 is FVKESK. CDR3 in DNA: TGTGCCAGCAGCCAAGAATCTCCGGGACAGGGAATGAACACTGAAGCTTTCTTT. Translating gives CASSQESPGQGMNTEAFF.

The chain links TRBV19 to TRBJ2-2; unclear D gene. The CDR3 contains 14 residues. V lost 4 bases to trimming and J lost 2 bases, with 8 bases between them. Germline V lookup: CDR1 LNHDA, CDR2 SQIVND (reference sequence). The chain's CDR3 is CASSSRRNTGELFF. CDR3 coding DNA: TGTGCCAGTAGTAGTCGTAGAAACACCGGGGAGCTGTTTTTT.

This clone has only a few counts. V and J are TRBV30 and TRBJ1-4; possibly TRBD1 for D (6 bases). Looked up from germline, CDR1 is GTSNPN and CDR2 is SVGIG (reference sequence). This CDR3 is built from 18 residues. V was trimmed by 4 bases and J by 6 bases, leaving 27 bases between them. The CDR3 reads CAWKRTGFLAYGDEKLFF. The CDR3 DNA reads as TGTGCCTGGAAAAGAACAGGGTTCCTAGCCTACGGGGATGAAAAACTGTTTTTT.

The chain links TRBV6-1 to TRBJ2-7; maybe TRBD1 (5 bases). V gave up 3 bases and J gave up 1 base, with 16 bases separating them. There are 16 residues in the CDR3. Per the germline V gene, CDR1 is MNHNS and CDR2 is SASEGT. CDR3 protein: CASSDAGLPTSYEQYF. In nucleotides, the CDR3 is TGTGCCAGCAGTGACGCAGGGTTACCTACGTCCTACGAGCAGTACTTC.